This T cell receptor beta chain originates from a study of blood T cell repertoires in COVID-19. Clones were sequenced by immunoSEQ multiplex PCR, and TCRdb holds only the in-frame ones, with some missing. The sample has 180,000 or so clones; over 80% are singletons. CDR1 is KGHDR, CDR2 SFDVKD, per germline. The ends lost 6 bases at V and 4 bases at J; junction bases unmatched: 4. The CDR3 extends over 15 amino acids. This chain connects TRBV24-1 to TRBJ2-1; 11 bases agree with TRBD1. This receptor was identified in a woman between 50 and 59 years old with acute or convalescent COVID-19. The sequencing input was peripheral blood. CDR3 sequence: CATSPGTGGYNEQFF. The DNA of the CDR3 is TGTGCCACCAGTCCCGGGACAGGGGGTTACAATGAGCAGTTCTTC.